A single sample is the source of the 5 T cell receptor beta chains below, sequenced in a study of beta chain features in type 1 diabetes listed by TCRdb under 2018. The method was the immunoSEQ multiplex PCR assay. All of the isolated RNA was reverse transcribed with the High Capacity cDNA Reverse Transcription Kit, so expressed TCRB transcripts were sequenced. Entries here come from immuneACCESS through TCRdb and include only in-frame sequences with V and J called. Some clones fail to appear in such tables; in the studies checked, an unresolved V gene covers under half of the shortfall, and the cause of the remainder is unknown. This sample is represented by hundreds of thousands of clones; roughly 16% of them were singletons. Together, the top ten hold approximately 0.087% of the sample. The sequenced sample was naive CD4+ T cells from blood. In light of the paper, this sample's cell subset or site label describes: true naive CD4+ T cells. Every receptor here comes from a man between 18 and 35 years old in good health.

This sequence joins TRBV4-3 and TRBJ2-1; the D is unclear. Germline assignment: CDR1 LGHNA and CDR2 YSLEER. The germline V and J ends were trimmed by 3 bases and 7 bases, with 19 bases remaining between them. The CDR3 has 16 residues. The CDR3 region has the DNA TGCGCCAGCAGCCAGTCGCCTTGGCCCGAAGGGAATGAGCAGTTCTTC. Residues: CASSQSPWPEGNEQFF.

The chain couples TRBV5-1 to TRBJ2-5; D remains ambiguous. Trimming took 4 bases from V and 5 from J, leaving 15 bases between them. This CDR3 spans 14 amino acids. Germline-derived CDR1 and CDR2 are SGHRS and YFSETQ. CDR3 region: CASSPGPRGETQYF. The CDR3 bases are TGCGCCAGCAGCCCCGGTCCCCGTGGGGAGACCCAGTACTTC. The full variable domain, in which reference TRBV5-1 and TRBJ2-5 provide the parts outside the CDR3, is KAGVTQTPRYLIKTRGQQVTLSCSPISGHRSVSWYQQTPGQGLQFLFEYFSETQRNKGNFPGRFSGRQFSNSRSEMNVSTLELGDSALYLCASSPGPRGETQYFGPGTRLLVL.

Concerning this clone: Other DNA sequences in this sample translate to the same CDR3. The chain recombines TRBV19 with TRBJ2-3; D gene ambiguous. Per germline, CDR1 LNHDA and CDR2 SQIVND (reference sequence). Deletions cut 1 base from V and 6 bases from J, with 2 bases between. The CDR3 is made up of 11 amino acids. Here the CDR3 DNA reads TGTGCCAGTAGTATAGCGGATACGCAGTATTTT. Translation gives CASSIADTQYF.

This chain links TRBV7-9 with TRBJ1-2, with D perhaps TRBD1 (6 bases). Trimming left V 1 base short and J 7 bases short, with 13 bases between. Germline V CDR1 and CDR2: SEHNR, FQNEAQ (reference sequence). This CDR3 is 14 amino acids long. The CDR3 here is CASSLVARGGGYTF. The CDR3 DNA sequence: TGTGCCAGCAGCTTAGTAGCCAGGGGAGGTGGCTACACCTTC.

A few counts support this clone. This chain connects TRBV5-4 to TRBJ2-2; no definite D call. Germline lookup yields CDR1 SGHNT and CDR2 YYREEE (reference sequence). This CDR3 is built from 15 residues. Trimming took off 1 base at V and 1 base at J, with 8 bases between the two ends. In DNA form, the CDR3 reads TGTGCCAGCAGCTTGCGACACGAGAACACCGGGGAGCTGTTTTTT. It codes for CASSLRHENTGELFF.